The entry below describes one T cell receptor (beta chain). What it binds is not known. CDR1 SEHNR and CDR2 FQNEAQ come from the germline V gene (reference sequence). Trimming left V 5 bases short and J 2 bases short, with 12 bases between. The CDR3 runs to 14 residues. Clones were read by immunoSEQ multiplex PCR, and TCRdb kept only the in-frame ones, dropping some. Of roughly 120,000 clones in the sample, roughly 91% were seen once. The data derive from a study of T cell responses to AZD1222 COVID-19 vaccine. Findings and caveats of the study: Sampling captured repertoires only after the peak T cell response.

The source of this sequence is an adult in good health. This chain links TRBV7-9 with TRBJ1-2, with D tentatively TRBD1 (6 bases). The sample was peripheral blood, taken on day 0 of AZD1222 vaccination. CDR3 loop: CASSINTGNYGYTF. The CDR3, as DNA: TGTGCCAGCAGCATAAACACAGGGAACTATGGCTACACCTTC.